This entry lists 3 T cell receptor beta chains sequenced from one sample in a study of Graves' ophthalmopathy and Graves' hyperthyroidism. CDR3 regions of TCR beta were amplified from RNA transcripts. Investigators did first-round RT-PCR with HTBI primers, then second-round multiplex PCR. One entry per CDR3 protein results from TCRdb running MiXCR on the multiplex PCR reads. Of hundreds of thousands of distinct CDR3 sequences in the sample, approximately 40% are singletons; the top ten hold 44%. The sequenced sample was peripheral blood. These receptors were collected from an adult man with Graves' ophthalmopathy.

The V and J genes are TRBV7-9 and TRBJ2-2; 10 bases match TRBD2. The CDR3 runs 14 residues. Germline-derived CDR1 and CDR2 are SEHNR and FQNEAQ (reference sequence). V was clipped by 4 bases and J by 6 bases; unmatched bases: 2. The CDR3 nucleotides are TGTGCCAGCAGCTCAAGCGGGAGGGCCGGGGAGCTGTTTTTT. Translation: CASSSSGRAGELFF.

The rearrangement uses TRBV7-9 and TRBJ1-1; 8 bases line up with TRBD1. Germline CDR1 is SEHNR and CDR2 is FQNEAQ (reference sequence). V dropped 3 bases and J dropped 3; count of bases not matched to a gene: 6. The CDR3 loop spans 15 amino acids. The CDR3 is CASSLGGQGDTEAFF. As DNA, the CDR3 is TGTGCCAGCAGCTTGGGTGGACAGGGCGACACTGAAGCTTTCTTT.

The rearrangement joins TRBV7-2 to TRBJ2-5; 8 nucleotides line up with TRBD2. Per germline, CDR1 SGHTA and CDR2 FQGNSA. This CDR3 region has 16 residues. V shed 6 bases, J shed 5 bases, and the junction held 14 bases outside the gene matches. CDR3 residues: CASRGGAGGYRETQYF. DNA of the CDR3: TGTGCCAGCAGAGGAGGGGCGGGGGGCTACCGGGAGACCCAGTACTTC. Together with reference TRBV7-2 and TRBJ2-5, the CDR3 gives the full variable domain: GAGVSQSPSNKVTEKGKDVELRCDPISGHTALYWYRQSLGQGLEFLIYFQGNSAPDKSGLPSDRFSAERTGGSVSTLTIQRTQQEDSAVYLCASRGGAGGYRETQYFGPGTRLLVL.